These 3 T cell receptor beta chains were sequenced from one sample in a study of response to subunit inactivated influenza vaccine. MiXCR, run by TCRdb on the RT-PCR reads, gives a single entry per CDR3 protein. The table shows some 550,000 distinct CDR3 sequences, with 20% to 25% occurring only once. The same data also went into a second study, on T cells expressing NK-cell markers. That paper states: TCR beta libraries carry UMIs added by 5'RACE template switching.

The sample here was CD4+ T cells sorted from PBMCs, taken roughly 12 days after vaccination. These receptors came from a man aged 45-65 years who received an inactivated influenza vaccine.

This clonotype was seen a handful of times. The V gene is TRBV7-8, the J gene TRBJ2-7, with a possible D match to TRBD2 (6 bases). Germline V CDR1 and CDR2: SGHVS, FQNEAQ. The CDR3 runs 14 residues. Trimming shortened V by 0 bases and J by 6 bases, and 12 bases separated the two germline ends. Written as DNA, the CDR3 is TGTGCCAGCAGCTTAGCGGGGGGAGTGGGCGAGCAGTACTTC. It translates to CASSLAGGVGEQYF.

This clonotype was observed a few times. V gene TRBV6-1 combines with J gene TRBJ1-2; 8 bases line up with TRBD1. Trimming at V came to 6 bases and at J to 4 bases, leaving 7 bases not matched to a gene. The CDR3 totals 14 residues. Germline CDR1 and CDR2: MNHNS and SASEGT. The CDR3 DNA follows: TGTGCCAGCAGCAAGACAGGGGTCGGCTATGGCTACACCTTC. This gives the protein CASSKTGVGYGYTF.

This clonotype occurred once. The chain couples TRBV7-9 to TRBJ2-1, with 7 bases aligning to TRBD2. With 3 bases clipped from V and 2 bases from J, the junction kept 4 bases outside the gene matches. The V gene's germline CDR1 is SEHNR and CDR2 FQNEAQ (reference sequence). The CDR3 covers 15 residues. The CDR3 spells CASSFWSGTYNEQFF. The CDR3 nucleotides read TGTGCCAGCAGCTTCTGGAGCGGGACCTACAATGAGCAGTTCTTC.